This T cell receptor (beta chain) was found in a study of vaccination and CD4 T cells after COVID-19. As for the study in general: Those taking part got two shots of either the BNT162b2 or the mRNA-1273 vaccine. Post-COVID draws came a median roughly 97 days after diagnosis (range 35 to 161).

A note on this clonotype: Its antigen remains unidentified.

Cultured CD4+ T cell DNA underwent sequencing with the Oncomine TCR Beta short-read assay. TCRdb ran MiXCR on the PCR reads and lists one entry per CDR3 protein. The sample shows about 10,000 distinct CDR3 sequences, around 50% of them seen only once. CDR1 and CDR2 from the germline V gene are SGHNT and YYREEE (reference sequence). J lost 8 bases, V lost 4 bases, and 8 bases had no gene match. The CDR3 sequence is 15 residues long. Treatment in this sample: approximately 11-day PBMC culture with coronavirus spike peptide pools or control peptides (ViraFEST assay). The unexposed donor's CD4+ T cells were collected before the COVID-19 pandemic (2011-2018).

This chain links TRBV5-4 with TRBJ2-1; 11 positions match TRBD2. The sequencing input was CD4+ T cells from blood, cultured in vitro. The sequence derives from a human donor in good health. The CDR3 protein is CASSRQGLAVDEQFF. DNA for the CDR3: TGTGCCAGCAGCCGGCAGGGACTAGCGGTCGATGAGCAGTTCTTC.